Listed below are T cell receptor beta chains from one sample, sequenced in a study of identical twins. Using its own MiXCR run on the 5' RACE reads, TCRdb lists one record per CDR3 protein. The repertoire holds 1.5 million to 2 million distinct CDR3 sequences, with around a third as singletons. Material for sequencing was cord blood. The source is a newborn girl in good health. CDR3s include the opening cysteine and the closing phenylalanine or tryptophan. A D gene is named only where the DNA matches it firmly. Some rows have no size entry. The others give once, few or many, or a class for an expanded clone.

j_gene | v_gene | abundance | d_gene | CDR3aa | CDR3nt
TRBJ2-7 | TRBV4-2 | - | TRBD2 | CASSHGTSVGPYEQYF | TGTGCCAGCAGCCACGGGACTAGCGTTGGTCCCTACGAGCAGTACTTC
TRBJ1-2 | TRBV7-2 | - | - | CASSLGRKGPNYGYTF | TGTGCCAGCAGCTTAGGGAGGAAGGGGCCTAACTATGGCTACACCTTC
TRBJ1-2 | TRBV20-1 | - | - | CSAIVPQGLYGYTF | TGCAGTGCTATCGTCCCACAGGGTCTATATGGCTACACCTTC
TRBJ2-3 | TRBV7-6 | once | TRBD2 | CASSLIQTSAASFTDTQYF | TGTGCCAGCAGCTTAATCCAGACTAGCGCAGCCTCCTTCACAGATACGCAGTATTTT
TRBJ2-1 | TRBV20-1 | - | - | CSARDSGASDNEQFF | TGCAGTGCTAGAGATTCGGGGGCCTCAGACAATGAGCAGTTCTTC
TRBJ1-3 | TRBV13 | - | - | CASSYLGTSGNTIYF | TGTGCCAGCAGCTACCTCGGGACGTCTGGAAACACCATATATTTT
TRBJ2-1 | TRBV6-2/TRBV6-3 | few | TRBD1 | CASSWDRAGREQFF | TGTGCCAGCAGTTGGGACAGGGCAGGGCGTGAGCAGTTCTTC
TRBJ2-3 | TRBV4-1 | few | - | CASSAHLGGWDTQYF | TGCGCCAGCAGCGCCCACCTCGGGGGTTGGGATACGCAGTATTTT
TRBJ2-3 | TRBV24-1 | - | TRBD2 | CATSDLAGDPTDTQYF | TGTGCCACCAGTGATTTGGCGGGAGATCCCACAGATACGCAGTATTTT
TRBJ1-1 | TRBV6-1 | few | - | CASSEAGGKAFF | TGTGCCAGCAGTGAAGCGGGAGGGAAAGCTTTCTTT
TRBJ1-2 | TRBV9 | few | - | CASSTRSTANYGYTF | TGTGCCAGCAGCACCCGATCAACAGCAAACTATGGCTACACCTTC
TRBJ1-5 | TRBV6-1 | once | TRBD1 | CASRGTAYSNQPQHF | TGTGCCAGCAGGGGGACAGCTTATAGCAATCAGCCCCAGCATTTT
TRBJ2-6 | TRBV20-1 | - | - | CSARDRSGLYQGAGANVLTF | TGCAGTGCTAGAGATCGATCCGGGCTCTATCAAGGGGCTGGGGCCAACGTCCTGACTTTC
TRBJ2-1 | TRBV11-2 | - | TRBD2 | CASSSSPTSRYHGEQFF | TGTGCCAGCAGCTCCTCACCGACTAGCAGGTACCATGGTGAGCAGTTCTTC
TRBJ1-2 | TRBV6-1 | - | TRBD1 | CASIITGDYGYTF | TGTGCCAGCATTATAACAGGGGACTATGGCTACACCTTC
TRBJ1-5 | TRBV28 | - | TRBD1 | CASTRTGLHQPQHF | TGTGCCAGCACCAGGACAGGCTTGCATCAGCCCCAGCATTTT
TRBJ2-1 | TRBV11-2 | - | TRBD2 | CASSRTGLAGGLNEQFF | TGTGCCAGCAGTCGCACCGGACTAGCGGGAGGTCTCAATGAGCAGTTCTTC
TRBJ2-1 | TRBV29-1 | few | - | CSAVAGHEQFF | TGCAGCGCTGTCGCGGGCCATGAGCAGTTCTTC
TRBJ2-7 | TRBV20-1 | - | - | CSARIGRGVNEQYF | TGCAGTGCTAGAATTGGGAGGGGGGTGAACGAGCAGTACTTC
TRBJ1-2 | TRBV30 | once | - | CAWSGLRNLGGYTF | TGTGCCTGGAGTGGACTCCGGAACCTAGGAGGCTACACCTTC
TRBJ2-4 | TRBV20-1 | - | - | CSARGVYLGEQYF | TGCAGTGCTAGAGGGGTCTACCTGGGAGAGCAGTACTTC
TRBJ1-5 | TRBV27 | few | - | CASRDLYWGNQPQHF | TGTGCCAGCAGGGACTTATATTGGGGTAATCAGCCCCAGCATTTT
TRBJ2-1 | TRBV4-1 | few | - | CASSQGHGGYNEQFF | TGCGCCAGCAGCCAAGGCCACGGGGGTTACAATGAGCAGTTCTTC
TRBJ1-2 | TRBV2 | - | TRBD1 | CASSEGQQYGYTF | TGTGCCAGCAGTGAGGGACAGCAGTATGGCTACACCTTC
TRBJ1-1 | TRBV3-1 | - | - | CASSQGPLKGPEAFF | TGTGCCAGCAGCCAAGGGCCTTTGAAGGGACCTGAAGCTTTCTTT
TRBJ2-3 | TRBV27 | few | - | CASSRIRDNTDTQYF | TGTGCCAGCAGTCGCATCCGGGACAACACAGATACGCAGTATTTT
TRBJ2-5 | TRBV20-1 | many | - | CSARVGGETQYF | TGCAGTGCTCGAGTCGGGGGAGAGACCCAGTACTTC
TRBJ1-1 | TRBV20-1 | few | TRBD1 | CSASDRVTEAFF | TGCAGTGCTAGTGACAGGGTCACTGAAGCTTTCTTT
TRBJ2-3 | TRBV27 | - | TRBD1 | CASSPYAGTGGADTQYF | TGTGCCAGCAGTCCATACGCCGGGACAGGGGGCGCAGATACGCAGTATTTT
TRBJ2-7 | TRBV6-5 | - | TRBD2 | CARIAGGNYEQYF | TGTGCCAGGATAGCGGGAGGGAACTACGAGCAGTACTTC
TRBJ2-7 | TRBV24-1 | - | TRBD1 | CATSSTGNEQYF | TGTGCCACCAGCTCGACAGGGAACGAGCAGTACTTC
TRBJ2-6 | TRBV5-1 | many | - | CASSLANSGANVLTF | TGTGCCAGCAGCTTAGCAAACTCTGGGGCCAACGTCCTGACTTTC
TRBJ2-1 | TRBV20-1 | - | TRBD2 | CSARAAGGLNEQFF | TGCAGTGCTAGAGCCGCGGGGGGGCTCAATGAGCAGTTCTTC
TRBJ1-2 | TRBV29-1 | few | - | CSVEDGTLKGWIYGYTF | TGCAGCGTTGAAGATGGGACATTGAAGGGTTGGATCTATGGCTACACCTTC
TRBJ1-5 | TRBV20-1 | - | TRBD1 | CSAFSGTGLHF | TGCAGTGCTTTCTCCGGGACAGGGTTGCATTTT
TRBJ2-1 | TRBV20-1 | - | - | CSASRRDGQFF | TGCAGTGCTAGTCGGCGGGATGGGCAGTTCTTC
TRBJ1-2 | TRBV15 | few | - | CATSRVLGAYNYGYTF | TGTGCCACCAGCAGAGTGTTAGGGGCGTATAACTATGGCTACACCTTC
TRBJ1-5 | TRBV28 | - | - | CASSWGFEQPQHF | TGTGCCAGCAGTTGGGGTTTCGAACAGCCCCAGCATTTT
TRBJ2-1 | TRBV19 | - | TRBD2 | CASSTPLAGAPYNEQFF | TGTGCCAGTAGTACTCCTCTAGCGGGAGCCCCTTACAATGAGCAGTTCTTC
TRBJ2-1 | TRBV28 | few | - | CASSDWYNEQFF | TGTGCCAGCAGTGACTGGTACAATGAGCAGTTCTTC
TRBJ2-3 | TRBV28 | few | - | CASSLAGSLTDTQYF | TGTGCCAGCAGTTTAGCAGGGTCCCTCACAGATACGCAGTATTTT
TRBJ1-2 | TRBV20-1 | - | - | CSAPRSTYGYTF | TGCAGTGCTCCTCGCTCAACCTATGGCTACACCTTC
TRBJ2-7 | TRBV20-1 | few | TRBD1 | CSASGTATYEQYF | TGCAGTGCTAGTGGGACAGCGACCTACGAGCAGTACTTC
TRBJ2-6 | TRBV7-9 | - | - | CASSPTGILGANVLTF | TGTGCCAGCAGCCCTACGGGGATTCTGGGGGCCAACGTCCTGACTTTC
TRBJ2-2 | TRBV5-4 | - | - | CASSLEGGKNTGELFF | TGTGCCAGCAGCTTGGAGGGGGGAAAGAACACCGGGGAGCTGTTTTTT
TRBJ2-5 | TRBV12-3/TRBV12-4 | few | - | CASSLEAGLPQETQYF | TGTGCCAGCAGTTTAGAGGCAGGACTGCCCCAAGAGACCCAGTACTTC
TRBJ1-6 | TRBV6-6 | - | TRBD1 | CASSFMDRGSSPLHF | TGTGCCAGCAGTTTTATGGACAGGGGAAGTTCACCCCTCCACTTT
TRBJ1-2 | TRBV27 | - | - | CASSLNRVHGYTF | TGTGCCAGCAGTTTAAATAGGGTTCATGGCTACACCTTC
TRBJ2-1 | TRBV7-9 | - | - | CACALGGAFYNEQFF | TGTGCCTGCGCCTTGGGGGGGGCCTTCTACAATGAGCAGTTCTTC
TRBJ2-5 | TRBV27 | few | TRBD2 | CASSLGTSVQETQYF | TGTGCCAGCAGTTTAGGTACTAGCGTCCAAGAGACCCAGTACTTC
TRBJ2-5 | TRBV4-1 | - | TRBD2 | CASSQERLAGTTNEQYF | TGCGCCAGCAGCCAAGAAAGACTAGCGGGCACCACCAATGAGCAGTACTTC
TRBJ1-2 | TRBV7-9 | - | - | CAHSIPPGRISYGYTF | TGTGCCCATTCGATCCCTCCTGGACGGATATCCTATGGCTACACCTTC
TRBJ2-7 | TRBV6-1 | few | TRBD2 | CASSEARLAGVSSYEQYF | TGTGCCAGCAGTGAAGCGCGACTAGCGGGGGTTAGCTCCTACGAGCAGTACTTC